Listed here are 18 T cell receptor beta chains from one sample, sequenced in a study of cytomegalovirus exposure and HLA in healthy donors. It was with 60 Vbeta and 13 Jbeta primers that the PCR ran. The data were produced by immunoSEQ multiplex PCR, yet TCRdb's version contains in-frame clones alone and is incomplete. The sample holds roughly 180,000 clones, 80% seen once. The sample taken for sequencing was PBMCs. The receptors were gathered from a man aged 25 to 45 in good health and CMV-seronegative.

In its sample, this clone was seen a few times. The J gene is TRBJ2-1, the V gene TRBV7-2; TRBD2 matches at 12 bases. The germline V gene has CDR1 SGHTA and CDR2 FQGNSA. V lost 6 bases and J lost 4; bases outside the gene matches: 7. The CDR3 extends over 16 amino acids. Here the CDR3 reads CASRAPGTSGYNEQFF. The CDR3, as DNA: TGTGCCAGCAGAGCCCCCGGGACTAGCGGGTACAATGAGCAGTTCTTC.

The chain uses TRBV7-9 and TRBJ1-1; 8 bases line up with TRBD1. CDR1 and CDR2 (germline): SEHNR, FQNEAQ (reference sequence). Unmatched junction bases numbered 7, after V lost 5 bases and J lost 2 bases. The CDR3 is made up of 15 amino acids. The CDR3 coding sequence is TGTGCCAGCAGCCCTATCGGACAGGGAAACACTGAAGCTTTCTTT. Its translation is CASSPIGQGNTEAFF.

This rearrangement joins TRBV11-2 to TRBJ2-2; D remains unclear. This CDR3 spans 15 amino acids. Germline loops: CDR1 SGHAT, CDR2 FQNNGV. Trimming stripped 0 bases from V and 3 bases from J, with 8 bases between. The CDR3 nucleotides read TGTGCCAGCAGCTTAGAAGACACCGACACCGGGGAGCTGTTTTTT. It encodes CASSLEDTDTGELFF.

This clone was found once. One junction end disagrees with the germline gene, perhaps due to a read error. The V call is TRBV10-1, the J call TRBJ1-6; TRBD1 aligns across 10 bases. Germline CDR1 and CDR2: WNHNN and SYGVQD (reference sequence). The CDR3 length is 14 residues. In DNA form, the CDR3 reads TGCGTCAGCATCGGACAGGGGGATAATTCACCCCTCCACTTT. Protein product: CVSIGQGDNSPLHF.

This chain uses TRBV27 with TRBJ2-7, with D possibly matching TRBD1 (5 bases). The CDR3 consists of 14 residues. The ends were cut back, 2 bases at V and 6 bases at J, with 14 bases in the middle. CDR1 is MNHEY and CDR2 is SMNVEV in the germline V gene (reference sequence). The CDR3 region has the DNA TGTGCCAGCAGTTTAAGAGGCAGGGCCGGCGAGCAGTACTTC. It translates to CASSLRGRAGEQYF.

This clone was observed a single time. The CDR3 nucleotides are TGTGCCAGCAGCGCCCTGGGGGGATTCCAAGAGACCCAGTACTTC. It is translated as CASSALGGFQETQYF. The chain links TRBV7-2 to TRBJ2-5; a weak D match, TRBD2 (6 bases). V was trimmed by 5 bases and J by 1 base, leaving 14 bases between them. The CDR3 is made up of 15 amino acids. CDR1 and CDR2 from the germline V gene are SGHTA and FQGNSA.

This sequence joins TRBV7-2 and TRBJ1-5; no reliable D call. Germline values: CDR1 SGHTA, CDR2 FQGNSA. The CDR3 has 12 residues. V was pared by 5 bases and J by 4 bases, with 6 bases between. The CDR3 nucleotides are TGTGCCAGCAGCCCCACAAATCAGCCCCAGCATTTT. Protein sequence: CASSPTNQPQHF.

The rearrangement uses TRBV15 and TRBJ1-1; 10 bases line up with TRBD1. Trimming cost V 3 bases and J 3 bases; bases outside gene matches: 4. The CDR3 runs 15 residues. Germline CDR1 and CDR2: LNHNV and YYDKDF (reference sequence). The DNA of the CDR3 is TGTGCCACCAGCAGCAGGGACAGGGGCGACACTGAAGCTTTCTTT. This translates into CATSSRDRGDTEAFF.

This chain links TRBV18 with TRBJ2-1; unclear D gene. Germline CDR1 is KGHSH and CDR2 is LQKENI. The CDR3 contains 17 residues. Trimming shortened V by 2 bases and J by 0 bases, and 14 bases separated the two germline ends. Written as DNA, the CDR3 is TGTGCCAGCTCACCAGCGTCGTACAGCAGCTCCTACAATGAGCAGTTCTTC. Amino acids: CASSPASYSSSYNEQFF.

Remarks on this clone: The sample contains more than one DNA sequence encoding this CDR3. J is TRBJ1-4 and V is TRBV5-1; 8 nucleotides line up with TRBD1. The CDR3 sequence is 15 residues long. Looked up from germline, CDR1 is SGHRS and CDR2 is YFSETQ. J lost 2 bases, V lost 3 bases, and 3 bases had no gene match. In DNA form, the CDR3 reads TGCGCCAGCAGCTCGAGGACAGGGACTAATGAAAAACTGTTTTTT. Amino acids: CASSSRTGTNEKLFF. The whole variable domain, filled in from reference TRBV5-1 and TRBJ1-4, reads KAGVTQTPRYLIKTRGQQVTLSCSPISGHRSVSWYQQTPGQGLQFLFEYFSETQRNKGNFPGRFSGRQFSNSRSEMNVSTLELGDSALYLCASSSRTGTNEKLFFGSGTQLSVL.

V and J are TRBV7-9 and TRBJ2-2; 8 nucleotides align to TRBD1. In germline, CDR1 is SEHNR, CDR2 FQNEAQ (reference sequence). This CDR3 is 13 amino acids long. The junction had 5 bases not matched to a gene; V was cut back by 11 bases and J by 3 bases. The CDR3 DNA follows: TGTGCCTGGACGACAGGGGACACCGGGGAGCTGTTTTTT. Protein product: CAWTTGDTGELFF.

The rearrangement joins TRBV29-1 to TRBJ2-4; tentative D call: TRBD1 (6 bases). The CDR3 extends over 16 amino acids. Trimming left V 3 bases short and J 4 bases short, with 19 bases between. Germline CDR1 reads SQVTM; CDR2 reads ANQGSEA. This CDR3 is CSVDGGFLRGKNIQYF. In DNA, the CDR3 is TGCAGCGTTGATGGGGGCTTTCTTCGAGGTAAAAACATTCAGTACTTC.

This clone was seen a handful of times. The genes are TRBV7-9 and TRBJ2-1, with TRBD2 matching 10 bases. Germline V gives CDR1 SEHNR, CDR2 FQNEAQ (reference sequence). V dropped 8 bases and J dropped 4; count of bases not matched to a gene: 2. This CDR3 has 13 amino acids. This CDR3 reads CASLAGGYNEQFF. CDR3 coding DNA: TGTGCCAGCTTAGCGGGGGGATACAATGAGCAGTTCTTC. Variable domain in full (rest from reference TRBV7-9 and TRBJ2-1): DTGVSQNPRHKITKRGQNVTFRCDPISEHNRLYWYRQTLGQGPEFLTYFQNEAQLEKSRLLSDRFSAERPKGSFSTLEIQRTEQGDSAMYLCASLAGGYNEQFFGPGTRLTVL.

The chain combines TRBV11-3 with TRBJ1-1, with D tentatively TRBD1 (6 bases). From germline, CDR1 is SGHNT and CDR2 YENEEA. The CDR3 loop spans 12 amino acids. V was trimmed by 5 bases and J by 5 bases, leaving 9 bases between them. Here the CDR3 reads CASSTQGTEAFF. CDR3 nucleotide sequence: TGTGCCAGCAGCACACAGGGTACTGAAGCTTTCTTT.

The chain employs TRBV2 and TRBJ2-7; 11 bases fit TRBD2. Per the germline V gene, CDR1 is SNHLY and CDR2 is FYNNEI. This CDR3 is built from 15 residues. The V gene end was trimmed by 6 bases and the J gene end by 2 bases; junction bases not matched to a gene: 6. CDR3 nucleotide sequence: TGTGCCAGCAGAGTTGGGACTAGCGGAACCTACGAGCAGTACTTC. Protein: CASRVGTSGTYEQYF.

Only a few counts were recorded for this clone. The chain employs TRBV7-2 and TRBJ1-1; 9 bases line up with TRBD1. Trimming removed 5 bases from V and 5 bases from J; junction bases left unmatched: 9. The CDR3 spans 15 residues. Germline V lookup: CDR1 SGHTA, CDR2 FQGNSA. The CDR3 region is CASSRGQGGGTEAFF. The CDR3 DNA reads as TGTGCCAGCAGCCGGGGACAGGGAGGGGGGACTGAAGCTTTCTTT.

The chain recombines TRBV7-3 with TRBJ1-4, with D tentatively TRBD1 (6 bases). V lost 5 bases, J lost 4 bases, and 8 bases lay in between. The CDR3 length is 13 residues. Germline V gives CDR1 SGHTA, CDR2 FQGTGA. The CDR3 loop reads CASSQGRNEKLFF. CDR3 in DNA: TGTGCCAGCAGCCAGGGGCGTAATGAAAAACTGTTTTTT.

The V call is TRBV28, the J call TRBJ2-7; D possibly corresponds to TRBD1 (6 bases). The CDR3 sequence is 14 residues long. Germline CDR1 reads MDHEN; CDR2 reads SYDVKM. The ends were cut back, 7 bases at V and 2 bases at J, with 15 bases in the middle. The CDR3 nucleotides are TGTGCCAGCAAGTTGGCAGGGGCCACCTACGAGCAGTACTTC. This encodes CASKLAGATYEQYF.